One sample yielded the 19 T cell receptor beta chains listed below, sequenced in a study of shared clonotypes between healthy human individuals. Some clones are missing from TCRdb's copy, which holds only in-frame ones; the method was immunoSEQ multiplex PCR. The table has nearly 1 million clones, approximately 76% seen once. The specimen sequenced was memory CD4+ T cells sorted from blood. Regarding subset: CD45RA-negative fraction. These receptors were collected from a man between 18 and 29 years old in good health.

The chain is built from TRBV2 and TRBJ1-4, with no clear D. The CDR3 consists of 16 residues. The germline gives CDR1 SNHLY, CDR2 FYNNEI. V was trimmed by 5 bases and J by 0 bases, leaving 13 bases between them. CDR3 coding DNA: TGTGCCAGCAGTCCGAGACACCTTGCAACTAATGAAAAACTGTTTTTT. It translates to CASSPRHLATNEKLFF.

The chain employs TRBV11-1 and TRBJ2-3, with 7 bases lining up with TRBD2. This CDR3 has 17 residues. V was clipped by 7 bases and J by 0 bases; unmatched bases: 13. The germline V gene encodes CDR1 SGHAT and CDR2 FQDESV (reference sequence). The DNA for the CDR3 is TGTGCCAGCACCCCAGGGCGGGGGTCCACTAGCACAGATACGCAGTATTTT. Translation gives CASTPGRGSTSTDTQYF.

This clone was detected only a few times. This same CDR3 is encoded by further DNA sequences in the sample. This rearrangement joins TRBV7-9 to TRBJ1-2; D is unclear. The CDR3 length is 11 residues. Per the germline V gene, CDR1 is SEHNR and CDR2 is FQNEAQ (reference sequence). V lost 2 bases and J lost 7, with 5 bases in between. The CDR3 sequence: CASSLMGGYTF. The DNA of the CDR3 is TGTGCCAGCAGCTTAATGGGTGGCTACACCTTC.

Concerning this clone itself: Other DNA sequences of this sample code for an identical CDR3. The chain employs TRBV5-1 and TRBJ1-3; 7 nucleotides match TRBD1. The CDR3 has 15 residues. Per germline, CDR1 SGHRS and CDR2 YFSETQ. V was clipped by 2 bases and J by 0 bases; unmatched bases: 2. The CDR3 loop is CASSFQGDSGNTIYF. The CDR3 nucleotides are TGCGCCAGCAGCTTTCAGGGGGACTCTGGAAACACCATATATTTT.

This sequence joins TRBV7-9 and TRBJ2-3; D is perhaps TRBD1 (6 bases). The length of the CDR3 is 14 residues. Per the germline V gene, CDR1 is SEHNR and CDR2 is FQNEAQ (reference sequence). V was clipped by 5 bases and J by 10 bases, with 19 bases between them. CDR3 protein: CASSRDWDTGPQYF. The CDR3 DNA reads TGTGCCAGCAGCAGAGACTGGGACACGGGTCCGCAGTATTTT. The variable domain in full, with the rest retrieved from reference TRBV7-9 and TRBJ2-3, is DTGVSQNPRHKITKRGQNVTFRCDPISEHNRLYWYRQTLGQGPEFLTYFQNEAQLEKSRLLSDRFSAERPKGSFSTLEIQRTEQGDSAMYLCASSRDWDTGPQYFGPGTRLTVL.

The gene calls are TRBV27 and TRBJ1-1; D may be TRBD1 (5 bases). The CDR3 loop spans 13 amino acids. CDR1 MNHEY and CDR2 SMNVEV come from the germline V gene (reference sequence). With 6 bases removed from V and 4 bases from J, the gap between germline ends came to 12 bases. CDR3 region: CASSSQGPTEAFF. The CDR3 nucleotides read TGTGCCAGCAGCAGCCAGGGACCCACTGAAGCTTTCTTT.

This clone was recorded at least ten times. This chain uses TRBV10-3 with TRBJ1-2; 7 bases agree with TRBD1. Germline V gene data show CDR1 as ENHRY and CDR2 as SYGVKD. The CDR3 sequence is 17 residues long. Trimming removed 3 bases from V and 0 bases from J; junction bases left unmatched: 10. As DNA, the CDR3 is TGTGCCATCAGTGACAGCTTTACGGGACAGACTAACTATGGCTACACCTTC. Its protein is CAISDSFTGQTNYGYTF.

This clone has a count of ten or more. This chain connects TRBV7-2 to TRBJ1-5; D is unresolved. The CDR3 loop spans 13 amino acids. V was pared by 3 bases and J by 4 bases, with 7 bases between. CDR1 is SGHTA and CDR2 is FQGNSA in the germline V gene. The CDR3 loop reads CASSFNNNQPQHF. The CDR3 coding sequence is TGTGCCAGCAGCTTTAACAATAATCAGCCCCAGCATTTT.

This clone was detected once. V is TRBV7-2 and J is TRBJ1-4; 8 bases align to TRBD1. Looked up from germline, CDR1 is SGHTA and CDR2 is FQGNSA. The CDR3 loop spans 15 amino acids. V trimming: 4 bases; J trimming: 10 bases; junction bases outside the gene matches: 11. CDR3 residues: CASSSLRTGIAKLFF. The DNA for the CDR3 is TGTGCCAGCAGCTCACTACGGACAGGGATCGCAAAACTGTTTTTT.

The chain uses TRBV12-5 and TRBJ2-5; D gene unclear. The CDR3 consists of 14 residues. V was trimmed by 7 bases and J by 2 bases, leaving 14 bases between them. Germline V gives CDR1 LGHNT, CDR2 FRNRAP. The CDR3 sequence is CASALTGKQETQYF. The DNA for the CDR3 is TGTGCTAGTGCCCTGACTGGCAAACAAGAGACCCAGTACTTC.

For this clone: A read error likely explains this, since a far larger clone differs by one base. At the DNA level, this CDR3 is encoded by other sequences in the same sample as well. The rearrangement links TRBV19 to TRBJ2-7; TRBD1 matches at 7 bases. Looked up from germline, CDR1 is LNHDA and CDR2 is SQIVND (reference sequence). The trim removed 3 bases at V and 2 bases at J, leaving 4 bases unmatched. This CDR3 comprises 14 residues. Here the CDR3 DNA reads TGTGCCAGTAGTATGACAGGGCTTACCTACGAGCAGTACTTC. Its translation: CASSMTGLTYEQYF.

V is TRBV15 and J is TRBJ2-7; D call uncertain. CDR1 LNHNV and CDR2 YYDKDF come from the germline V gene (reference sequence). The V gene lost 0 bases and the J gene lost 0 bases, with 9 bases spanning the gap. CDR3 length: 15 residues. The CDR3 nucleotides read TGTGCCACCAGCAGAGAAATAGGCCACTCCTACGAGCAGTACTTC. Translated, it gives CATSREIGHSYEQYF.

This clone turned up a few times. The chain joins TRBV7-8 to TRBJ2-7; the match to TRBD2 covers 9 bases. V was pared by 1 base and J by 3 bases, with 7 bases of the junction left unmatched. Germline CDR1 SGHVS, CDR2 FQNEAQ. This CDR3 has 16 amino acids. Written as DNA, the CDR3 is TGTGCCAGCAGCTTAGTTGCGGGAGGGAATTTCTACGAGCAGTACTTC. The encoded protein is CASSLVAGGNFYEQYF.

The gene calls are TRBV4-3 and TRBJ1-5; D unresolved. Germline V lookup: CDR1 LGHNA, CDR2 YSLEER. This CDR3 contains 18 residues. V shed 1 base and J shed 0 bases, with 16 bases lying between them. The CDR3 bases are TGCGCCAGCAGCCAAGCTCACCTTCTGGGTTCTAGCAATCAGCCCCAGCATTTT. Its protein is CASSQAHLLGSSNQPQHF.

The chain carries TRBV28 and TRBJ2-7, with a possible D match to TRBD2 (6 bases). Germline V gives CDR1 MDHEN, CDR2 SYDVKM. This CDR3 is 16 amino acids long. V shed 5 bases and J shed 2 bases, with 19 bases lying between them. The CDR3 nucleotides are TGTGCCAGCAGTCCCTCCTCCCGGGGGTCCACCTACGAGCAGTACTTC. Its translation is CASSPSSRGSTYEQYF.

Note on this clone: The sample has other DNA sequences that encode this CDR3 too. The J gene is TRBJ2-5, the V gene TRBV18, with unresolved D. This CDR3 region has 14 residues. V dropped 0 bases and J dropped 2 bases, with 7 bases sitting between them. Germline assignment: CDR1 KGHSH and CDR2 LQKENI. CDR3 amino acids: CASSPPNGQETQYF. The DNA for the CDR3 is TGTGCCAGCTCACCACCGAACGGTCAAGAGACCCAGTACTTC.

Turning to this clone: Compared with germline, one end of the junction differs, possibly owing to a read error. The rearrangement links TRBV6-4 to TRBJ1-1; D is possibly TRBD1 (6 bases). Germline CDR1 and CDR2: MRHNA and SNTAGT. The CDR3 runs 11 residues. CDR3 amino acids: CATNSGGRDPF. For the CDR3, the DNA is TGTGCCACCAACTCGGGGGGCAGGGACCCTTTT.

The chain recombines TRBV27 with TRBJ1-5, with TRBD1 as a possible D gene (6 bases). Trimming left V 5 bases short and J 7 bases short, with 18 bases between. The CDR3 totals 15 residues. Per germline, CDR1 MNHEY and CDR2 SMNVEV (reference sequence). The CDR3 DNA reads TGTGCCAGCAGTCCATGGTGGGGGGCGCGGCAGCCCCAGCATTTT. Translated: CASSPWWGARQPQHF.

For this clone: Distinct nucleotide sequences in the sample also encode this CDR3. V is TRBV30 and J is TRBJ1-2; maybe TRBD1 (6 bases). Germline CDR1 GTSNPN, CDR2 SVGIG (reference sequence). The V end lost 3 bases, the J end lost 7 bases, and 12 bases lay between the germline ends. The CDR3 spans 12 residues. The CDR3 bases are TGTGCCTGGAGCGGGGGGGCAGGTGGCTACACCTTC. Its translation: CAWSGGAGGYTF.